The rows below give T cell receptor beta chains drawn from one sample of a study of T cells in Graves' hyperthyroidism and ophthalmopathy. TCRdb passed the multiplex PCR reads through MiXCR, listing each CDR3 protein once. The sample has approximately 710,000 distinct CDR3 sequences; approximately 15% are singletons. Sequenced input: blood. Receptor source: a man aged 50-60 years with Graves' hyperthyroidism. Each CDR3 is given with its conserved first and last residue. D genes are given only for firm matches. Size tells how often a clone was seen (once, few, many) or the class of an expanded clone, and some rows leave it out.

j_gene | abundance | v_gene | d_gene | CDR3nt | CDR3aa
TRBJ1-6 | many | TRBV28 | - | TGTGCCAGCAGTTCGGAGAGCTCCTATAATTCACCCCTCCACTTT | CASSSESSYNSPLHF
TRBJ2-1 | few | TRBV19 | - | TGTGCCAGTAGTACAGGGATGGGGAATGAGCAGTTCTTC | CASSTGMGNEQFF
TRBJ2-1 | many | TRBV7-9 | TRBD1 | TGTGCCAGCACGCAAGTCCGGGACAGCAACAATGAGCAGTTCTTC | CASTQVRDSNNEQFF
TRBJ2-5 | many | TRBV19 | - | TGTGCCAGTAGTATAAGCAAGGAAGAGACCCAGTACTTC | CASSISKEETQYF
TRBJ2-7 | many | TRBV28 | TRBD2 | TGTGCCAGCAGCCTGCGGACTAGCGGGAAAAGCGAGCAGTACTTC | CASSLRTSGKSEQYF
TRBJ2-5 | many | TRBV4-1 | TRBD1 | TGCGCCAGCAGCCAAGCCGGACAGGGCCACGGGGAGACCCAGTACTTC | CASSQAGQGHGETQYF
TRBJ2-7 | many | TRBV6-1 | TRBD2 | TGTGCCAGCAGTAAGGGACTAGCGGGAGGGAACGAGCAGTACTTC | CASSKGLAGGNEQYF
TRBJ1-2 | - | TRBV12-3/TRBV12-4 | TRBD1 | TGTGCCAGCACCTCTTCGACAGGGTTAAACTATGGCTACACCTTC | CASTSSTGLNYGYTF
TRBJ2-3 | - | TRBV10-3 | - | TGTGCCACCGCACCGGCCAGGCTCTCCACAGATACGCAGTATTTT | CATAPARLSTDTQYF
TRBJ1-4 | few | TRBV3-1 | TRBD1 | TGTGCCAGCAGCCCACTCTACAGGGGGCGTCATGAAAAACTGTTTTTT | CASSPLYRGRHEKLFF
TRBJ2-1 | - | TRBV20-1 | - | TGCAGTGCTAGAGATCGGCGGGAGCAGTTCTTC | CSARDRREQFF
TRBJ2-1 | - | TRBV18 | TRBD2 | TGTGCCAGCTCACCACCAGTTGCGGGAGAAGACAATGAGCAGTTCTTC | CASSPPVAGEDNEQFF
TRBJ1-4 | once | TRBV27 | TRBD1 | TGTGCCAGCAGTCAAACAGGGGGCGAAAATGAAAAACTGTTTTTT | CASSQTGGENEKLFF
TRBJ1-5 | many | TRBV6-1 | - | TGTGCCAGCAGTTCCCGCCTCGACAGATATAGCAATCAGCCCCAGCATTTT | CASSSRLDRYSNQPQHF
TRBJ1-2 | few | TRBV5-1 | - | TGCGCCAGCGCCTCCCCAGAAAACTATGGCTACACCTTC | CASASPENYGYTF
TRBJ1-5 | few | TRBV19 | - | TGTGCCAGTAGTATATCCAGGGGTCTTAGCAATCAGCCCCAGCATTTT | CASSISRGLSNQPQHF
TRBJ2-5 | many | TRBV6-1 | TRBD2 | TGTGCCAGCGGTATAGCGGGAGTCCGAGAGACCCAGTACTTC | CASGIAGVRETQYF
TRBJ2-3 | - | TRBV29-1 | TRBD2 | TGCAGCGTTCCGGGACTAAAGACAGATACGCAGTATTTT | CSVPGLKTDTQYF
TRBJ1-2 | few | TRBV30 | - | TGTGCCTGGACCATTAGCCACGGTGCTAACTATGGCTACACCTTC | CAWTISHGANYGYTF
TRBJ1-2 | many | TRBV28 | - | TGTGCCACCCAGAACTATGGCTACACCTTC | CATQNYGYTF
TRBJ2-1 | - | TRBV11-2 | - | TGTGCCAGCAGCTTAGGCCAAGACAATGAGCAGTTCTTC | CASSLGQDNEQFF
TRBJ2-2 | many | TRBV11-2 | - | TGTGCCAGCAGCTTCCGGGCCCGCTCCACCGGGGAGCTGTTTTTT | CASSFRARSTGELFF
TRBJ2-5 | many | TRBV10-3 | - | TGTGCCATCAGTGAGTCAAAAGGAGTGTACCAAGAGACCCAGTACTTC | CAISESKGVYQETQYF
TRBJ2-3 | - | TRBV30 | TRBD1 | TGTGCCCGGGACAGGGGCACAGATACGCAGTATTTT | CARDRGTDTQYF
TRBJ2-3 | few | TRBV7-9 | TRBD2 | TGTGCCAGCAGCTTATACCTTAGCGGGAGAACAGATACGCAGTATTTT | CASSLYLSGRTDTQYF
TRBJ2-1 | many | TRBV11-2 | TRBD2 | TGTGCCAGCAGCTTTGTGGGCGGGAGGGGTTACAATGAGCAGTTCTTC | CASSFVGGRGYNEQFF
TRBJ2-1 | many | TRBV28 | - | TGTGCCAGCATCGAGGGGGGAGCCCACTACAATGAGCAGTTCTTC | CASIEGGAHYNEQFF
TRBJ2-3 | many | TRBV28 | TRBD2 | TGTGCCAGCAGTCCTCAAACCCTCCTAGCGGGAGCGGCAGATACGCAGTATTTT | CASSPQTLLAGAADTQYF
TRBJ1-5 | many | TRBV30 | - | TGTGCCTGGAGTGGTCGGGTTAGCAATCAGCCCCAGCATTTT | CAWSGRVSNQPQHF
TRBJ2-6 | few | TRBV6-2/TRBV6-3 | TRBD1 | TGTGCCAGCAGTTACCCCCGGGACAGGGTTCGCTCTGGGGCCAACGTCCTGACTTTC | CASSYPRDRVRSGANVLTF
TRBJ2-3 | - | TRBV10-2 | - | TGCGCCAGCAGTGATTCTCGTCGGGGGAACCGAGATACGCAGTATTTT | CASSDSRRGNRDTQYF